These 12 T cell receptor beta chains were all obtained from the same sample, sequenced in a study of OX40 agonist ivuxolimab in advanced cancers. The repertoire was sequenced with immunoSEQ multiplex PCR; TCRdb's copy has only in-frame clones and lacks some. Found here are approximately 20,000 clones, approximately 80% of them singletons; the top ten hold about 23%. The material was CD4+ or CD8+ T cells sorted from blood, obtained in a trial of the OX40 agonist ivuxolimab. Source of these receptors: an adult with an advanced solid tumor such as melanoma, head and neck, liver or kidney cancer.

The V and J genes are TRBV6-1 and TRBJ1-2; possibly TRBD1 for D (5 bases). Looked up from germline, CDR1 is MNHNS and CDR2 is SASEGT. V was shortened by 2 bases and J by 6 bases, with 16 bases between the two germline ends. The CDR3 spans 15 residues. The CDR3: CASSETLRGENGYTF. The DNA of the CDR3 is TGTGCCAGCAGTGAAACGTTACGAGGGGAGAATGGCTACACCTTC.

This rearrangement joins TRBV7-6 to TRBJ2-5, with D tentatively TRBD1 (5 bases). The CDR3 totals 17 residues. Germline lookup yields CDR1 SGHVS and CDR2 FNYEAQ. The germline V and J ends were trimmed by 5 bases and 2 bases, with 21 bases remaining between them. The chain's CDR3 is CASSLSSGRDHQETQYF. CDR3 nucleotide sequence: TGTGCCAGCAGCCTATCTTCGGGCAGGGATCATCAAGAGACCCAGTACTTC.

This clone was seen many times. This chain uses TRBV6-4 with TRBJ2-3, with D maybe TRBD1 (5 bases). CDR1 MRHNA and CDR2 SNTAGT come from the germline V gene. The CDR3 consists of 14 residues. V was clipped by 7 bases and J by 2 bases, with 13 bases between them. The CDR3 sequence is CASKLGGHTDTQYF. CDR3 DNA: TGTGCCAGCAAATTGGGCGGACACACAGATACGCAGTATTTT.

This chain links TRBV2 with TRBJ2-7; 7 bases map to TRBD2. V gave up 0 bases and J gave up 0 bases; unmatched junction bases: 5. Per the germline V gene, CDR1 is SNHLY and CDR2 is FYNNEI. The CDR3 runs 16 residues. The CDR3 nucleotides read TGTGCCAGCAGTGAAGCGTGGTCTAGCGGCTCCTACGAGCAGTACTTC. Translating gives CASSEAWSSGSYEQYF.

This clone was seen at least ten times. The chain combines TRBV28 with TRBJ1-2; TRBD1 might be the D (5 bases). This CDR3 contains 14 residues. V dropped 10 bases and J dropped 5 bases, with 20 bases sitting between them. CDR1 MDHEN and CDR2 SYDVKM come from the germline V gene. The CDR3 spells CATDGEGRLYGYTF. CDR3 bases: TGTGCCACCGATGGGGAGGGGCGATTATATGGCTACACCTTC.

This chain uses TRBV16 with TRBJ2-3; 9 nucleotides match TRBD1. V was clipped by 2 bases and J by 6 bases; unmatched bases: 12. This CDR3 is built from 17 residues. Per germline, CDR1 KGHSY and CDR2 FQNENV. The CDR3: CASSQIVGDRADDTQYF. The CDR3, as DNA: TGTGCCAGCAGCCAAATAGTCGGGGACAGGGCCGACGATACGCAGTATTTT.

V gene TRBV28 combines with J gene TRBJ2-7; D uncertain. The V and J ends lost 1 base and 3 bases respectively, with 10 bases between them. The CDR3 is 14 amino acids. Per germline, CDR1 MDHEN and CDR2 SYDVKM. CDR3 sequence (DNA): TGTGCCAGCAGTTTATTTAACATAGGCTACGAGCAGTACTTC. The encoded protein is CASSLFNIGYEQYF.

The rearrangement uses TRBV7-9 and TRBJ1-3; D uncertain. Germline V gene lookup returns CDR1 SEHNR and CDR2 FQNEAQ (reference sequence). The ends were cut back, 1 base at V and 8 bases at J, with 6 bases in the middle. The CDR3 extends over 12 amino acids. CDR3 sequence: CASSLGGDTIYF. Written as DNA, the CDR3 is TGTGCCAGCAGCTTAGGTGGGGACACCATATATTTT.

J is TRBJ2-4 and V is TRBV5-1, with TRBD1 matching over 12 bases. Germline CDR1 and CDR2: SGHRS and YFSETQ. J gave up 5 bases and V 4 bases, and 10 bases lay outside the gene matches. The CDR3 length is 17 residues. CDR3 amino acids: CASSVDGDRGPENIQYF. CDR3 sequence (DNA): TGCGCCAGCAGCGTAGATGGGGACAGGGGGCCTGAAAACATTCAGTACTTC.

The rearrangement links TRBV6-1 to TRBJ2-7; D is perhaps TRBD1 or TRBD2 (5 bases each). CDR1 is MNHNS and CDR2 is SASEGT in the germline V gene. The CDR3 is 14 amino acids. Trimming took 4 bases from V and 3 from J, leaving 13 bases between them. The CDR3 DNA reads as TGTGCCAGCAGTGTCCCGGGACCCTACTACGAGCAGTACTTC. Its translation: CASSVPGPYYEQYF.

The chain carries TRBV7-3 and TRBJ2-7; D not certain. CDR3 length equals 13 residues. Between the trimmed V and J ends, which lost 7 bases and 2 bases, there was a span of 12 bases. The germline CDR1 and CDR2 sequences are SGHTA and FQGTGA. For the CDR3, the DNA is TGTGCCAGCACCGAATCGGACCCCTACGAGCAGTACTTC. Residues: CASTESDPYEQYF.

The chain combines TRBV28 with TRBJ1-5; D gene unclear. The germline CDR1 and CDR2 sequences are MDHEN and SYDVKM. This CDR3 has 13 amino acids. V lost 5 bases and J lost 11, with 16 bases in between. The CDR3 DNA is TGTGCCAGCAGTCCCGGGGTCAAAAGGACCCAGCATTTT. This sequence encodes CASSPGVKRTQHF. Using reference TRBV28 and TRBJ1-5 for the parts outside the CDR3, the full variable domain is DVKVTQSSRYLVKRTGEKVFLECVQDMDHENMFWYRQDPGLGLRLIYFSYDVKMKEKGDIPEGYSVSREKKERFSLILESASTNQTSMYLCASSPGVKRTQHFGDGTRLSIL.